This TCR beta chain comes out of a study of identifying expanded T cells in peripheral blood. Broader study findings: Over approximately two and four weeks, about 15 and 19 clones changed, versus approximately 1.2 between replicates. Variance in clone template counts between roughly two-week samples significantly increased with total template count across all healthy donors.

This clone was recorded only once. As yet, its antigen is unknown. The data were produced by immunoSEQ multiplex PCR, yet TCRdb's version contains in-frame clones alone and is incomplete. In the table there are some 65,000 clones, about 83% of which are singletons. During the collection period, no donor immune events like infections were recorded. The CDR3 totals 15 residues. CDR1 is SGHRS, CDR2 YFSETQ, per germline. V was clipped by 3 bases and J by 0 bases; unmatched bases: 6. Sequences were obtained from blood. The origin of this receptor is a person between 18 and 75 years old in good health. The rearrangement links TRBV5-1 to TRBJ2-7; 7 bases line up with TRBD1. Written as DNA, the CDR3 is TGCGCCAGCAGCTGGGGACAGAGTGACTCCTACGAGCAGTACTTC. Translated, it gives CASSWGQSDSYEQYF.